The rows below give T cell receptor beta chains drawn from one sample of a study of Graves' ophthalmopathy and Graves' hyperthyroidism. Using its own MiXCR run on the multiplex PCR reads, TCRdb lists one record per CDR3 protein. The data show around 520,000 distinct CDR3 sequences, 35% to 45% seen once. Specimen: peripheral blood or thyroid tissue (not recorded which). The receptors originated from an adult man with Graves' hyperthyroidism. Both conserved end residues are part of each CDR3. A D gene is named only where the DNA matches it firmly. The size of a clone is reported for some rows only, either as once, few or many, or as a class for expanded clones.

CDR3nt	CDR3aa	d_gene	abundance	v_gene	j_gene
TGCGCCAGCAGCCAAGGCATCACGGGACTAGCGGTCTACGAGCAGTACTTC	CASSQGITGLAVYEQYF	TRBD2	many	TRBV4-1	TRBJ2-7
TGTGCTAGACCGGGCCAAGAGACCCAGTACTTC	CARPGQETQYF	.	.	TRBV10-3	TRBJ2-5
TGTGCCAGCAGACCAGGGGCCTCCACCTCTGGAAACACCATATATTTT	CASRPGASTSGNTIYF	.	few	TRBV7-9	TRBJ1-3
TGTGCCAGCAGCGTACTGGACAGGGGACGACAGCCCCAGCATTTT	CASSVLDRGRQPQHF	TRBD1	many	TRBV6-1	TRBJ1-5
TGCGCCAGCAGCTATAAGCGGGAGGGCACAGATACGCAGTATTTT	CASSYKREGTDTQYF	TRBD2	.	TRBV5-1	TRBJ2-3
TGTGCCAGCAGCCCTATTTCACCCGGGCTATTGAACACTGAAGCTTTCTTT	CASSPISPGLLNTEAFF	.	.	TRBV25-1	TRBJ1-1
TGTGCCAACAGTTTACTTACAGGGGAAGGGGGCTACACCTTC	CANSLLTGEGGYTF	TRBD1	.	TRBV12-3/TRBV12-4	TRBJ1-2
TGTGCCAGTAGTATATTGGCAGGAGATACGCAGTATTTT	CASSILAGDTQYF	.	.	TRBV19	TRBJ2-3
TGTGCCAGCAGCCCCTACGACAGACCCTACGAGCAGTACTTC	CASSPYDRPYEQYF	.	many	TRBV9	TRBJ2-7
TGTGCCAGCAGCTTAGCGATCCGCGGGGGGCCCACAGATACGCAGTATTTT	CASSLAIRGGPTDTQYF	TRBD2	.	TRBV7-9	TRBJ2-3
TGCAGCGTTGCGGGAGGGGGCGCGGGCGAGCAGTACTTC	CSVAGGGAGEQYF	.	.	TRBV29-1	TRBJ2-7
TGTGCCAGCAGCTACCTTTCGGGGATTGATGAGCAGTTCTTC	CASSYLSGIDEQFF	.	few	TRBV7-2	TRBJ2-1
TGTGCCAGCAGCGAAGGACAGAACACAGATACGCAGTATTTT	CASSEGQNTDTQYF	.	.	TRBV5-4	TRBJ2-3
TGTGCCAGCAGCTTAGGGAGCCGCGATGAGCAGTACTTC	CASSLGSRDEQYF	.	.	TRBV7-9	TRBJ2-7
TGTGCCAGTACCGACAGGTTAAATGAGCAGTTCTTC	CASTDRLNEQFF	.	.	TRBV7-9	TRBJ2-1
TGTGCCAGCAGTTCAGGACAGGGGCCTGGAAACACCATATATTTT	CASSSGQGPGNTIYF	TRBD1	many	TRBV5-8	TRBJ1-3
TGCAGCGGTGAAGGGTACTATGAGCAGTTCTTC	CSGEGYYEQFF	.	.	TRBV29-1	TRBJ2-1
TGTGCCAGTAGTCCGGCTACTACTACCGGGGAGCTGTTTTTT	CASSPATTTGELFF	.	few	TRBV19	TRBJ2-2
TGCGCCAGCAGCTCAAACAGCCGACAGGGCGGGGGTGGCTACACCTTC	CASSSNSRQGGGGYTF	TRBD1	.	TRBV5-1	TRBJ1-2
TGCGCCAGCAGCTATAGCGGTGTGGGGCCCTACGAGCAGTACTTC	CASSYSGVGPYEQYF	.	few	TRBV4-1	TRBJ2-7
TGTGCCAGCCGGGAAGGCGTAAGGGACGGCTATGGCTACACCTTC	CASREGVRDGYGYTF	.	.	TRBV2	TRBJ1-2
TGTGCCAGCAGTTACTCGGGGGGAGGCGGGCAGTACTTC	CASSYSGGGGQYF	TRBD2	.	TRBV2	TRBJ2-7
TGCAGCGTTGAAAAACAGGGATTGTATGGCTACACCTTC	CSVEKQGLYGYTF	.	many	TRBV29-1	TRBJ1-2
TGCAGTGCTAGGCCCGGGGACAGCAATCAGCCCCAGCATTTT	CSARPGDSNQPQHF	.	once	TRBV20-1	TRBJ1-5
TGTGCCACCAGTGATTCAGGGGGGCGAGAGACCCAGTACTTC	CATSDSGGRETQYF	.	.	TRBV24-1	TRBJ2-5
TGCAGTGCTAGGCCTATCGGTGGCACCTACGAGCAGTACTTC	CSARPIGGTYEQYF	.	many	TRBV20-1	TRBJ2-7
TGTGCCACCAGCAGAGAAAGCGGGAGGGGACGCAATGAGCAGTACTTC	CATSRESGRGRNEQYF	TRBD2	.	TRBV15	TRBJ2-7
TGTGCCAGCAGCGTAGGTGCGGGATACAATGAAGCTTTCTTT	CASSVGAGYNEAFF	.	.	TRBV9	TRBJ1-1
TGTGCCAGCAGCTCGTCGGGGGGCGCAGATACGCAGTATTTT	CASSSSGGADTQYF	.	.	TRBV7-9	TRBJ2-3
TGTGCCAGCAGCGCACAGTTAATAGACACTGAAGCTTTCTTT	CASSAQLIDTEAFF	.	.	TRBV5-5	TRBJ1-1
TGCAGTGCTAGAGATGGGAAAGGGGAGACCCAGTACTTC	CSARDGKGETQYF	.	many	TRBV20-1	TRBJ2-5
TGTGCTAGTGGTTTGAACAGGGGGAACTATGGCTACACCTTC	CASGLNRGNYGYTF	TRBD1	.	TRBV12-5	TRBJ1-2
TGTGCCACCAGGGGTCGGGGGTTACAGGATAGCAATCAGCCCCAGCATTTT	CATRGRGLQDSNQPQHF	.	.	TRBV9	TRBJ1-5
TGTGCCATCAGTCTAAAAAAGGGACAGGGAGAGACCCAGTACTTC	CAISLKKGQGETQYF	TRBD1	.	TRBV10-3	TRBJ2-5
TGCAGCGTTGTAGGAGGGTTAAAGGAGACCCAGTACTTC	CSVVGGLKETQYF	.	.	TRBV29-1	TRBJ2-5
TGTGCCAGCAGCTTAGCGACCAGCGGCCACAATGAGCAGTTCTTC	CASSLATSGHNEQFF	.	.	TRBV7-6	TRBJ2-1
TGTGCCAGCAGTGAAGTCGGACAGGGCCCCGGAGTGAACACTGAAGCTTCCTTT	CASSEVGQGPGVNTEASF	TRBD1	.	TRBV2	TRBJ1-1
TGTGCCAGCAGCTTTAGCGGGAGAGGGTACTACGAGCAGTACTTC	CASSFSGRGYYEQYF	TRBD2	many	TRBV7-9	TRBJ2-7
TGTGCCAGCAGTGTTTTCGGTTACGAGCAGTACTTC	CASSVFGYEQYF	.	many	TRBV12-3/TRBV12-4	TRBJ2-7
TGTGCCAGCAGGGGGACGGCGGGCACCGGGGAGCTGTTTTTT	CASRGTAGTGELFF	.	few	TRBV3-1	TRBJ2-2
TGTGCCAGCAGTGAAGAGCGGGAGACAAGGTACGAGCAGTACTTC	CASSEERETRYEQYF	TRBD2	.	TRBV7-8	TRBJ2-7
TGTGCCAGCAGTGAAGCAATCGGGGGAGCTGAAGCTTTCTTT	CASSEAIGGAEAFF	.	many	TRBV2	TRBJ1-1
TGTGCCAGCAGTTACCGGGGCGATGGCAATCAGCCCCAGCATTTT	CASSYRGDGNQPQHF	.	many	TRBV6-6	TRBJ1-5
TGCAGCTCCCAGGGGAACACCGGGGAGCTGTTTTTT	CSSQGNTGELFF	.	few	TRBV29-1	TRBJ2-2
TGTGCCAGCAGCGGGACGTACGACGGCCTCGGGGAGCTGTTTTTT	CASSGTYDGLGELFF	.	.	TRBV11-2	TRBJ2-2
TGTGCCACCAGCAGTTCTTACTACGAGCAGTACTTC	CATSSSYYEQYF	.	.	TRBV15	TRBJ2-7
TGTGCCAGTAGCGGGGGGAACGCCGGGGAGCTGTTTTTT	CASSGGNAGELFF	TRBD2	.	TRBV19	TRBJ2-2
TGTGCCAGTAGTCACCGGGACAGGGCTGGAAACACCATATATTTT	CASSHRDRAGNTIYF	TRBD1	.	TRBV19	TRBJ1-3
TGTGCCAGTAGTATTCCAGGGTCCTTCAATCAGCCCCAGCATTTT	CASSIPGSFNQPQHF	.	few	TRBV19	TRBJ1-5